The 13 T cell receptor beta chains given below trace back to one sample, sequenced in a study of CD8 T cells in ankylosing spondylitis. TCRdb fed the 5' RACE reads into MiXCR, producing one record per CDR3 protein. The table lists about 240,000 distinct CDR3 sequences, 8% to 9% of them singletons. The sequencing sample was made of blood, either unsorted or a sorted T cell fraction (not recorded which). Receptor source: a female donor with ankylosing spondylitis or in good health (not recorded which).

This clonotype was recorded at least ten times. V is TRBV29-1 and J is TRBJ1-2; tentative D call: TRBD1 (5 bases). Trimming left V 8 bases short and J 6 bases short, with 10 bases between. The CDR3 loop spans 10 amino acids. In germline, CDR1 is SQVTM, CDR2 ANQGSEA. The CDR3 is CSLGGDGYTF. In DNA, the CDR3 is TGCAGCCTGGGGGGGGATGGCTACACCTTC.

This clonotype was counted at least ten times. The V and J genes are TRBV2 and TRBJ1-1, with 7 bases fitting TRBD1. CDR1 and CDR2 (germline): SNHLY, FYNNEI. CDR3 size: 15 residues. V gave up 0 bases and J gave up 5 bases; unmatched junction bases: 6. The CDR3 DNA reads as TGTGCCAGCAGTGAAGCGGGCAGGGGGGGGACTGAAGCTTTCTTT. It is translated as CASSEAGRGGTEAFF.

This clonotype was seen ten or more times. The J gene is TRBJ1-2, the V gene TRBV20-1; 9 bases are shared with TRBD1. The CDR3 consists of 13 residues. V was clipped by 6 bases and J by 2 bases; unmatched bases: 4. Germline CDR1 is DFQATT and CDR2 is SNEGSKA (reference sequence). CDR3 bases: TGCAGTGCCCTAGACAGGGGGAACTATGGCTACACCTTC. Translating it yields CSALDRGNYGYTF.

This clonotype was recorded many times. V is TRBV10-3 and J is TRBJ2-5, with 9 nucleotides matching TRBD2. V lost 3 bases to trimming and J lost 5 bases; unmatched junction nucleotides: 7. Germline values: CDR1 ENHRY, CDR2 SYGVKD. CDR3 length: 15 residues. The CDR3 region is CAISDSGSLEETQYF. The CDR3 bases are TGTGCCATCAGTGATAGCGGGAGTTTAGAGGAGACCCAGTACTTC.

This clonotype has a count of ten or more. The chain uses TRBV5-1 and TRBJ2-7, with 8 nucleotides matching TRBD1. V dropped 5 bases and J dropped 3; count of bases not matched to a gene: 4. The CDR3 has 13 residues. The germline CDR1 and CDR2 sequences are SGHRS and YFSETQ. DNA for the CDR3: TGCGCCAGCAGTTATGGACAGGGCTACGAGCAGTACTTC. It translates to CASSYGQGYEQYF.

The gene calls are TRBV10-2 and TRBJ2-7; 14 bases line up with TRBD2. CDR1 WSHSY and CDR2 SAAADI come from the germline V gene. CDR3 size: 17 residues. The V segment lost 5 bases and the J segment 3 bases; nucleotides outside the gene matches: 9. The CDR3 protein is CASSSRTSGRPIYEQYF. The CDR3 DNA follows: TGCGCCAGCAGTTCCAGGACTAGCGGGAGGCCCATCTACGAGCAGTACTTC.

This sequence joins TRBV4-2 and TRBJ2-7, with D possibly matching TRBD2 (5 bases). With 0 bases removed from V and 10 bases from J, the gap between germline ends came to 16 bases. This CDR3 contains 14 residues. CDR1 and CDR2 from the germline V gene are LGHNA and YNFKEQ. For the CDR3, the DNA is TGTGCCAGCAGCCAAGAGCCTCGACTCGGACTTCAGTACTTC. This sequence encodes CASSQEPRLGLQYF.

This clonotype was seen repeatedly, ten times or more. The chain has TRBV20-1 and TRBJ1-1; tentatively, D is TRBD1 (6 bases). Per the germline V gene, CDR1 is DFQATT and CDR2 is SNEGSKA (reference sequence). Between the trimmed V and J ends, which lost 3 bases and 3 bases, there was a span of 23 bases. This CDR3 has 17 amino acids. The CDR3 here is CSASIQGRFIRHTEAFF. As DNA, the CDR3 is TGCAGTGCTAGCATACAGGGAAGATTCATACGGCACACTGAAGCTTTCTTT.

About this clonotype: It may be a read error: a sequence one base away is much more abundant. The V and J genes are TRBV5-1 and TRBJ2-2, with D uncertain. Between the trimmed V and J ends, which lost 0 bases and 1 base, there was a span of 7 bases. The CDR3 has 15 residues. CDR1 is SGHRS, CDR2 YFSETQ, per germline. The CDR3 DNA reads as TGCGCCAGCAGCTTGGGGGCAGGGAACACCGGGGAGCTGTTTTTT. Amino acid sequence: CASSLGAGNTGELFF.

The chain carries TRBV24-1 and TRBJ2-1; D remains unclear. Germline CDR1 KGHDR, CDR2 SFDVKD. Trimming stripped 7 bases from V and 4 bases from J, with 4 bases between. The CDR3 runs 11 residues. The CDR3 loop is CATRTYNEQFF. The CDR3 coding sequence is TGTGCCACCAGGACATACAATGAGCAGTTCTTC.

This clonotype was seen repeatedly, ten times or more. V and J are TRBV12-3 or TRBV12-4 and TRBJ2-7, with 9 bases lining up with TRBD2. This CDR3 spans 15 amino acids. J was trimmed by 4 bases and V by 1 base; bases with no gene match: 5. CDR3: CASSLGAGGSYEQYF. The CDR3 DNA follows: TGTGCCAGCAGTTTAGGCGCGGGAGGGTCGTACGAGCAGTACTTC.

The chain combines TRBV5-5 with TRBJ2-5; D may be TRBD2 (7 bases). Germline V gene sequence: CDR1 SGHKS, CDR2 YYEKEE (reference sequence). This CDR3 region has 14 residues. Trimming cost V 7 bases and J 2 bases, with 15 bases left between them. The CDR3 coding sequence is TGTGCCAGCTCCCGGGGGGCTAGACAAGAGACCCAGTACTTC. It translates to CASSRGARQETQYF.

This clonotype came up many times. The CDR3 DNA follows: TGCGCCAGCAGCTCCCGTCTTGCGACAGATACGCAGTATTTT. Its protein product is CASSSRLATDTQYF. The rearrangement joins TRBV5-1 to TRBJ2-3; D gene unclear. CDR3 size: 14 residues. CDR1 and CDR2 (germline): SGHRS, YFSETQ. The germline V and J ends were trimmed by 3 bases and 3 bases, with 11 bases remaining between them.